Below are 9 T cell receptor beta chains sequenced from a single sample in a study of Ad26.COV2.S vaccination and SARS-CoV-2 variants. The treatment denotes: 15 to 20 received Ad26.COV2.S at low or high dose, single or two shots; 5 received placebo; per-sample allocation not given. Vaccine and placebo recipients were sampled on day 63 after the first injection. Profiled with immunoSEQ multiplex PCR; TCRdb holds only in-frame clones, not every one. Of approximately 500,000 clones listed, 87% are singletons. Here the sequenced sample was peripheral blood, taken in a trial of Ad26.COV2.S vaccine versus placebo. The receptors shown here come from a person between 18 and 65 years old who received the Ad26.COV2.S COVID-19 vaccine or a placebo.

DNA for the CDR3: TGTGCCACCAGCAGAGATTTGGGCGGGAGGCCAATCAATGAGCAGTTCTTC. Translation: CATSRDLGGRPINEQFF. This rearrangement joins TRBV15 to TRBJ2-1; 8 nucleotides align to TRBD2. Germline CDR1 is LNHNV and CDR2 is YYDKDF (reference sequence). V shed 0 bases, J shed 6 bases, and the junction held 10 bases outside the gene matches. This CDR3 is built from 17 residues.

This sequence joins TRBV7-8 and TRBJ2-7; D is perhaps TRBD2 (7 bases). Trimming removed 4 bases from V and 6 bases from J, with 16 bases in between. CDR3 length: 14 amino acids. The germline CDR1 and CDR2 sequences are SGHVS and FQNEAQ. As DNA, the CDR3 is TGTGCCAGCAGCTCGGAGACTAGGGGGGGCGAGCAGTACTTC. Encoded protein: CASSSETRGGEQYF.

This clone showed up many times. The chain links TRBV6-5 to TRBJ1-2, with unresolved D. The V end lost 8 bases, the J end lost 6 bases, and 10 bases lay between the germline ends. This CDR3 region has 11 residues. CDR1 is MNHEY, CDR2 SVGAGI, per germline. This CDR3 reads CASRSLDGYTF. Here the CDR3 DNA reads TGTGCCAGCCGCAGCCTCGATGGCTACACCTTC.

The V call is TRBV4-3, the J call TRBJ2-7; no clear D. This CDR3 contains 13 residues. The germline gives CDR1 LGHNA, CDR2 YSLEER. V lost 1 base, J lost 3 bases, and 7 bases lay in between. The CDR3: CASSQALDYEQYF. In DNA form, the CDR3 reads TGCGCCAGCAGCCAAGCCCTTGACTACGAGCAGTACTTC.

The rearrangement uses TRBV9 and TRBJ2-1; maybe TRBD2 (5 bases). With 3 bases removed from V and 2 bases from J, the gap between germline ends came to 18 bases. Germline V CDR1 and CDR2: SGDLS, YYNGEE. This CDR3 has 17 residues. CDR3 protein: CASSAAWRSDPYNEQFF. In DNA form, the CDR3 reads TGTGCCAGCAGCGCCGCCTGGAGGAGCGATCCCTACAATGAGCAGTTCTTC. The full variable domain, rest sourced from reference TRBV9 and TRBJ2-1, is DSGVTQTPKHLITATGQRVTLRCSPRSGDLSVYWYQQSLDQGLQFLIQYYNGEERAKGNILERFSAQQFPDLHSELNLSSLELGDSALYFCASSAAWRSDPYNEQFFGPGTRLTVL.

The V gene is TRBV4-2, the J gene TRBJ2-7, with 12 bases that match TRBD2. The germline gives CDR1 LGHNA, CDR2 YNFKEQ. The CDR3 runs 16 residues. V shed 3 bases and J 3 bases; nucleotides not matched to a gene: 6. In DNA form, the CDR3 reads TGTGCCAGCAGCCAGGAGGGACTAGCGGGTTTCTACGAGCAGTACTTC. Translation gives CASSQEGLAGFYEQYF.

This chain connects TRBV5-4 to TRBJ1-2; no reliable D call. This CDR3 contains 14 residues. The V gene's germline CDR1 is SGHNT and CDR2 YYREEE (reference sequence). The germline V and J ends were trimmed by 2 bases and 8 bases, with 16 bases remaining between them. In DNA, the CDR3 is TGTGCCAGCAGCTTCTCCGGGCTTTCGGAGGGCTACACCTTC. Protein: CASSFSGLSEGYTF.

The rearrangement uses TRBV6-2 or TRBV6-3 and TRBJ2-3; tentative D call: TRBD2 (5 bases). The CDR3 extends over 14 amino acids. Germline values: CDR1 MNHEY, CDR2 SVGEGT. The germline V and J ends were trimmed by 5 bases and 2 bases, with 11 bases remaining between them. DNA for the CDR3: TGTGCCAGCAGTCCCGGAGGCTACACAGATACGCAGTATTTT. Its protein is CASSPGGYTDTQYF.

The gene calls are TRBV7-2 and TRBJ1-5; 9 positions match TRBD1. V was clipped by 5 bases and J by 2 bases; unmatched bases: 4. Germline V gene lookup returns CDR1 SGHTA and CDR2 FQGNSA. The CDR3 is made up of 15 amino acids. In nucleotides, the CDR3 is TGTGCCAGCAGCAGTACAGGGGGCGGCAATCAGCCCCAGCATTTT. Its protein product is CASSSTGGGNQPQHF.